The TCR beta chain described here comes from a study of graft-versus-host responses after intestinal transplantation. Study overall: Those transplanted obtained multivisceral, liver-intestinal, or isolated intestinal grafts. Recipients were all induced with anti-thymocyte globulin, then given tacrolimus and steroids for around three years. Study outcomes and limitations: GvH clones surfaced in recipient marrow, some emerging earlier in ileum or blood. Some patients had graft-donor T cell macrochimerism. In their allografts, the ratios of graft-versus-host to host-versus-graft T cell clones were high.

About this clone itself: Its target is not known.

V was shortened by 4 bases and J by 1 base, with 26 bases between the two germline ends. There are 19 residues in the CDR3. The germline V gene encodes CDR1 SGHDN and CDR2 FVKESK. Produced via immunoSEQ multiplex PCR; TCRdb's table is partial and in-frame only. Of 100,000 to 120,000 clones listed, approximately 92% are singletons. The sample was unstimulated CD8+ T cells sorted from spleen or lymph node cells, taken before intestinal transplant. The V and J genes are TRBV14 and TRBJ2-7, with a weak D call TRBD2 (6 bases). This receptor was identified in a human donor who received an intestinal transplant. The chain's CDR3 is CASSPGTWRLGEESYEQYF. CDR3 nucleotide sequence: TGTGCCAGCAGCCCAGGGACCTGGAGGTTGGGGGAGGAATCCTACGAGCAGTACTTC.